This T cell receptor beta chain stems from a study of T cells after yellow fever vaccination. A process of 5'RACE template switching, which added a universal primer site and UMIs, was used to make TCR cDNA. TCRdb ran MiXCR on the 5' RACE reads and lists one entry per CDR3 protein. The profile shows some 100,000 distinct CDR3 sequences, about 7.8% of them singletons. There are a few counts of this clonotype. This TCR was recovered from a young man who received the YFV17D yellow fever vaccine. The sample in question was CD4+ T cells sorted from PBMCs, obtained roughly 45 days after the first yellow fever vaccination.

CDR3 coding DNA: TGTGCCAGCTCCCTGGGACAGGGCTCCTACAATGAGCAGTTCTTC. As protein: CASSLGQGSYNEQFF. J is TRBJ2-1 and V is TRBV18, with 9 bases fitting TRBD1. The CDR3 runs 15 residues. Germline CDR1 KGHSH, CDR2 LQKENI. Germline trimming cut 6 bases from V and 0 bases from J; bases unmatched to any gene: 3. The entire variable domain, with the rest obtained from reference TRBV18 and TRBJ2-1, is as follows: NAGVMQNPRHLVRRRGQEARLRCSPMKGHSHVYWYRQLPEEGLKFMVYLQKENIIDESGMPKERFSAEFPKEGPSILRIQQVVRGDSAAYFCASSLGQGSYNEQFFGPGTRLTVL.